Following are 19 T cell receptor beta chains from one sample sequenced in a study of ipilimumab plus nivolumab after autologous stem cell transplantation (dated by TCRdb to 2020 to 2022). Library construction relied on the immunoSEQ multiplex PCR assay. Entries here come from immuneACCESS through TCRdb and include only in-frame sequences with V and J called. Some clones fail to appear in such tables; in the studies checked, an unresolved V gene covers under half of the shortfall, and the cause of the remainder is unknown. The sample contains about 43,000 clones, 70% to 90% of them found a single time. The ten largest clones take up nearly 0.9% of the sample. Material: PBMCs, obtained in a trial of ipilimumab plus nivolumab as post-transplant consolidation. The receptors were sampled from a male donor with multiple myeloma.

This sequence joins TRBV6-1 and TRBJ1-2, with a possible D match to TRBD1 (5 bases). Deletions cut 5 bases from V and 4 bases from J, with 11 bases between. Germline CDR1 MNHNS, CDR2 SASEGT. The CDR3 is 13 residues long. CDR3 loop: CASSRDEGYGYTF. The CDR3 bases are TGTGCCAGCAGTAGGGACGAAGGCTATGGCTACACCTTC.

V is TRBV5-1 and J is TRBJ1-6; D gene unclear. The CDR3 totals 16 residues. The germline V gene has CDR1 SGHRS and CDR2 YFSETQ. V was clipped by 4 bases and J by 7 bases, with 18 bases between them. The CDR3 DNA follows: TGCGCCAGCAGCCCCCGAGGAGAAGGGCCCAATTCACCCCTCCACTTT. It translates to CASSPRGEGPNSPLHF.

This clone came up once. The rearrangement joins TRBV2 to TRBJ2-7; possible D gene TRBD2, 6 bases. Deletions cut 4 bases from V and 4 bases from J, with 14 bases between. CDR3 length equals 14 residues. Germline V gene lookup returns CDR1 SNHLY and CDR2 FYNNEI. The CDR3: CASSVMGGGYEQYF. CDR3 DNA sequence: TGTGCCAGCAGTGTAATGGGGGGTGGTTACGAGCAGTACTTC.

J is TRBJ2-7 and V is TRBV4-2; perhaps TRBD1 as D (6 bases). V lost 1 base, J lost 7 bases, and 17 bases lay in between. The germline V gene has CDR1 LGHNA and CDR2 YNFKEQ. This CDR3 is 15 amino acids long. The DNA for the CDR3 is TGTGCCAGCAGCCAAGTAGATGAACAGGGTTGGGAGCAGTACTTC. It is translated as CASSQVDEQGWEQYF.

In DNA form, the CDR3 reads TGCGCCAGCAGCTTGGGAACAGGGGGCGGTCAGCCCCAGCATTTT. It encodes CASSLGTGGGQPQHF. The rearrangement links TRBV5-1 to TRBJ1-5; 9 bases fit TRBD1. Germline CDR1 is SGHRS and CDR2 is YFSETQ. Losses at the gene ends were 0 bases for V and 6 bases for J; bases not matched to a gene: 4. This CDR3 spans 15 amino acids.

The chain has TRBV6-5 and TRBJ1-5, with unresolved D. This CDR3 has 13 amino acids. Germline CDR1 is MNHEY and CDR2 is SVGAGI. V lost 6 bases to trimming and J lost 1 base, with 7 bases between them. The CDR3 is CASSGSSNQPQHF. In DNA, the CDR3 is TGTGCCAGCAGCGGGTCCAGCAATCAGCCCCAGCATTTT.

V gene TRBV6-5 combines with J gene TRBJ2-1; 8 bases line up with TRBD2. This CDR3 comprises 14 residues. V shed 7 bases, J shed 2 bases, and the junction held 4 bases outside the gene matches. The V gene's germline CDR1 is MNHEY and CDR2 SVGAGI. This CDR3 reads CASKGGLAYNEQFF. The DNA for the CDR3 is TGTGCCAGCAAAGGGGGACTAGCCTACAATGAGCAGTTCTTC.

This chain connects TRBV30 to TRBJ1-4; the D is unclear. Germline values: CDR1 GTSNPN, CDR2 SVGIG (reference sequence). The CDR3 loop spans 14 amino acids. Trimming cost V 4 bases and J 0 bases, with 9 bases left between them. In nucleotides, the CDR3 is TGTGCCTGGACCGAGCAGTCAACTAATGAAAAACTGTTTTTT. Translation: CAWTEQSTNEKLFF.

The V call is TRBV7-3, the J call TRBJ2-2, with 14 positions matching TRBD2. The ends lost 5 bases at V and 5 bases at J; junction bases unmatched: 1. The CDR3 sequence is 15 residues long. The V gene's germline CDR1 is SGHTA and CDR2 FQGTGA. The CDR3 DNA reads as TGTGCCAGCAGCCGGACTAGCGGGAGGACCGGGGAGCTGTTTTTT. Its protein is CASSRTSGRTGELFF.

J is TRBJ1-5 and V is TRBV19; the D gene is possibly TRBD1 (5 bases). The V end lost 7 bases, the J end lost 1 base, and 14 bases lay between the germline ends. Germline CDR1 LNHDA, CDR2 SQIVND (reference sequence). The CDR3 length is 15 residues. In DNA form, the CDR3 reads TGTGCCAGTACCTCATGGGGGGTAAGCAATCAGCCCCAGCATTTT. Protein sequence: CASTSWGVSNQPQHF.

Here the CDR3 reads CASSYSLMPSGNTIYF. DNA for the CDR3: TGTGCCAGCAGTTACTCCCTCATGCCCTCTGGAAACACCATATATTTT. The J gene is TRBJ1-3, the V gene TRBV6-5; D gene ambiguous. The length of the CDR3 is 16 residues. Trimming pared 0 bases from V and 0 bases from J, leaving 9 bases between. Germline V gene sequence: CDR1 MNHEY, CDR2 SVGAGI.

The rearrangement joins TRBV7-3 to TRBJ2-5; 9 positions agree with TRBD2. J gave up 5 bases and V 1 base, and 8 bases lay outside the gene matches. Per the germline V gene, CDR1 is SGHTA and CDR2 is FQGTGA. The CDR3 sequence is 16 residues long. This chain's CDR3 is CASSLIGGGAAETQYF. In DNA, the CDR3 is TGTGCCAGCAGCTTAATTGGCGGGGGGGCCGCGGAGACCCAGTACTTC.

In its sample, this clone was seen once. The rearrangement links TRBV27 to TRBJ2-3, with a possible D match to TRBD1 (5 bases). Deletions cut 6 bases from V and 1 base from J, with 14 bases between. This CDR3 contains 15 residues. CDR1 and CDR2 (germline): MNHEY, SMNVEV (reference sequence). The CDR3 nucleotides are TGTGCCAGCAGCCTCAGGGTGGATGGCACAGATACGCAGTATTTT. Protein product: CASSLRVDGTDTQYF.

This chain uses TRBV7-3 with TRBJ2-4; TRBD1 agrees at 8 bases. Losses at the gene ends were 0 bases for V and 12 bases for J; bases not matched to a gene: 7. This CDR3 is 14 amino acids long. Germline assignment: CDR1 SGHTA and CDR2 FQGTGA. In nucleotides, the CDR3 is TGTGCCAGCAGCTTAACGGCAGGGGGCGGTACTCAGTACTTC. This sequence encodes CASSLTAGGGTQYF.

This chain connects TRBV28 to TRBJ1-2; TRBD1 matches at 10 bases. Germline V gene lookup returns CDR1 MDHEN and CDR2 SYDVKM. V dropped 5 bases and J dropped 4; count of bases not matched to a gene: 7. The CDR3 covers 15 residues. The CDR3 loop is CASSAPGQGSYGYTF. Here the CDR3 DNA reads TGTGCCAGCAGTGCCCCGGGACAGGGGTCCTATGGCTACACCTTC.

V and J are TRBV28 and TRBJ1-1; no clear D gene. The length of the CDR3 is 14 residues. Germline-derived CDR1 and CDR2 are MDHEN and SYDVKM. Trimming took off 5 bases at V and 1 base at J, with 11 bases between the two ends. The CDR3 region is CASSPGSQNTEAFF. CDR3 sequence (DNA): TGTGCCAGCAGTCCGGGGAGCCAGAACACTGAAGCTTTCTTT.

In DNA, the CDR3 is TGTGCCAGTAGCCTAGAGGTCGGGACAGGTTCGATATCCACAGATACGCAGTATTTT. Protein sequence: CASSLEVGTGSISTDTQYF. The rearrangement links TRBV19 to TRBJ2-3, with 8 positions matching TRBD1. The CDR3 covers 19 residues. Germline V gene lookup returns CDR1 LNHDA and CDR2 SQIVND (reference sequence). The J segment lost 2 bases and the V segment lost 6 bases, leaving 19 bases of the junction unmatched.

CDR3 bases: TGTGCCAGCTGGAAACAGGGTTCTGATGGCTACACCTTC. As protein: CASWKQGSDGYTF. The rearrangement uses TRBV18 and TRBJ1-2; a weak D match, TRBD1 (6 bases). Germline values: CDR1 KGHSH, CDR2 LQKENI. This CDR3 spans 13 amino acids. V shed 7 bases and J shed 6 bases, with 15 bases lying between them.

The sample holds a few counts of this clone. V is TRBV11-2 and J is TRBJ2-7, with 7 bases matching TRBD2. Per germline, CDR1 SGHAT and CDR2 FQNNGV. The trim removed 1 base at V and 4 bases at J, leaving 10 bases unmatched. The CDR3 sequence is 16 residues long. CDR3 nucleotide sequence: TGTGCCAGCAGCTTAGGCCGGGGGAGGGGCCTATACGAGCAGTACTTC. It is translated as CASSLGRGRGLYEQYF.